Each of the 11 T cell receptor beta chains below was sequenced from the same sample in a study of T cells in Graves' hyperthyroidism and ophthalmopathy. RNA transcripts served as the template for amplifying TCR beta CDR3 regions. TCR CDR3 underwent first-round RT-PCR with the HTBI primer set. In TCRdb, the multiplex PCR reads were re-called with MiXCR into one record per CDR3 protein. The sample holds 350,000 or so distinct CDR3 sequences, approximately 18% seen once. Specimen: blood. The origin of the receptors is a woman aged 45-65 years with Graves' hyperthyroidism.

This clonotype was counted only a few times. The J gene is TRBJ2-7, the V gene TRBV5-1; 7 bases are a match to TRBD1. The J segment lost 3 bases and the V segment lost 5 bases, leaving 11 bases of the junction unmatched. Germline CDR1 reads SGHRS; CDR2 reads YFSETQ. The CDR3 is 15 residues long. The CDR3 sequence: CASSPGTAPIYEQYF. CDR3 DNA: TGCGCCAGCAGTCCCGGGACAGCGCCGATCTACGAGCAGTACTTC.

The rearrangement uses TRBV5-6 and TRBJ2-1; D gene uncertain. Trimming cost V 0 bases and J 3 bases, with 10 bases left between them. The CDR3 consists of 15 residues. Germline CDR1 reads SGHDT; CDR2 reads YYEEEE. As DNA, the CDR3 is TGTGCCAGCAGCTTGGCCCAACCAGGCTACAATGAGCAGTTCTTC. It encodes CASSLAQPGYNEQFF.

The table lists this clonotype with many counts. J is TRBJ1-5 and V is TRBV12-3 or TRBV12-4; perhaps TRBD1 as D (5 bases). The length of the CDR3 is 14 residues. V was shortened by 5 bases and J by 8 bases, with 16 bases between the two germline ends. CDR3 region: CASSPRGSGEPQHF. CDR3 sequence (DNA): TGTGCCAGCAGTCCACGGGGGAGTGGGGAGCCCCAGCATTTT.

The rearrangement joins TRBV9 to TRBJ2-1, with 8 bases lining up with TRBD1. With V trimmed by 2 bases and J by 7 bases, 5 bases remained unmatched. Germline lookup yields CDR1 SGDLS and CDR2 YYNGEE. The CDR3 spans 14 residues. CDR3 in amino acids: CASSVGQVGNEQFF. CDR3 bases: TGTGCCAGCAGCGTGGGACAGGTAGGGAATGAGCAGTTCTTC. The full variable domain, with the rest looked up from reference TRBV9 and TRBJ2-1, is DSGVTQTPKHLITATGQRVTLRCSPRSGDLSVYWYQQSLDQGLQFLIQYYNGEERAKGNILERFSAQQFPDLHSELNLSSLELGDSALYFCASSVGQVGNEQFFGPGTRLTVL.

The sample holds a few counts of this clonotype. The chain has TRBV28 and TRBJ1-1, with 8 bases lining up with TRBD1. This CDR3 has 15 residues. V dropped 5 bases and J dropped 7; count of bases not matched to a gene: 12. Germline V CDR1 and CDR2: MDHEN, SYDVKM. CDR3 sequence reads: CASSPGQGIVIEAFF. The CDR3 DNA reads as TGTGCCAGCAGTCCCGGACAGGGAATCGTTATTGAAGCTTTCTTT. The entire variable domain, with the rest obtained from reference TRBV28 and TRBJ1-1, is as follows: DVKVTQSSRYLVKRTGEKVFLECVQDMDHENMFWYRQDPGLGLRLIYFSYDVKMKEKGDIPEGYSVSREKKERFSLILESASTNQTSMYLCASSPGQGIVIEAFFGQGTRLTVV.

V usage is TRBV12-5 and J usage is TRBJ2-1, with unresolved D. The CDR3 length is 12 residues. V was shortened by 2 bases and J by 10 bases, with 9 bases between the two germline ends. Germline loops: CDR1 LGHNT, CDR2 FRNRAP. CDR3 sequence (DNA): TGTGCTAGTGGTTTGTCCAGATACGAGCAGTTCTTC. Its protein product is CASGLSRYEQFF.

This clonotype showed up many times. The chain employs TRBV29-1 and TRBJ2-3; D unclear. CDR3 length: 14 amino acids. Trimming removed 3 bases at V and 3 bases at J, with 13 bases between. Germline V CDR1 and CDR2: SQVTM, ANQGSEA. Here the CDR3 reads CSVEDHVGTDTQYF. DNA of the CDR3: TGCAGCGTTGAGGATCATGTGGGAACAGATACGCAGTATTTT.

In this sample, this clonotype turned up a few times. V usage is TRBV10-3 and J usage is TRBJ2-3; D ambiguous. V was shortened by 3 bases and J by 1 base, with 8 bases between the two germline ends. The CDR3 extends over 14 amino acids. Germline loops: CDR1 ENHRY, CDR2 SYGVKD. The CDR3 DNA sequence: TGTGCCATCAGTGACCTAGTGGGCACAGATACGCAGTATTTT. Its translation is CAISDLVGTDTQYF.

This clonotype was detected many times. This rearrangement joins TRBV5-1 to TRBJ2-4; tentatively, D is TRBD1 (5 bases). The germline V gene encodes CDR1 SGHRS and CDR2 YFSETQ. V lost 0 bases and J lost 5, with 6 bases in between. The CDR3 length is 13 residues. The CDR3 loop reads CASSLATENIQYF. In DNA, the CDR3 is TGCGCCAGCAGCTTGGCGACAGAAAACATTCAGTACTTC.

In its sample, this clonotype was seen a few times. In nucleotides, the CDR3 is TGTGCCAGCAGTCCCTTAGCGGGGGGGCCAGGTTACGAGCAGTACGTC. This sequence encodes CASSPLAGGPGYEQYV. The chain recombines TRBV27 with TRBJ2-7, with 11 nucleotides matching TRBD2. Germline assignment: CDR1 MNHEY and CDR2 SMNVEV (reference sequence). The CDR3 spans 16 residues. Trimming removed 5 bases from V and 4 bases from J; junction bases left unmatched: 10.

The chain has TRBV2 and TRBJ2-3; the D gene is possibly TRBD2 (6 bases). The CDR3 contains 16 residues. The germline CDR1 and CDR2 sequences are SNHLY and FYNNEI. V dropped 3 bases and J dropped 2 bases, with 15 bases sitting between them. CDR3 DNA sequence: TGTGCCAGCAGTGAGGGGATAGCGGAAAACACAGATACGCAGTATTTT. Translation: CASSEGIAENTDTQYF.